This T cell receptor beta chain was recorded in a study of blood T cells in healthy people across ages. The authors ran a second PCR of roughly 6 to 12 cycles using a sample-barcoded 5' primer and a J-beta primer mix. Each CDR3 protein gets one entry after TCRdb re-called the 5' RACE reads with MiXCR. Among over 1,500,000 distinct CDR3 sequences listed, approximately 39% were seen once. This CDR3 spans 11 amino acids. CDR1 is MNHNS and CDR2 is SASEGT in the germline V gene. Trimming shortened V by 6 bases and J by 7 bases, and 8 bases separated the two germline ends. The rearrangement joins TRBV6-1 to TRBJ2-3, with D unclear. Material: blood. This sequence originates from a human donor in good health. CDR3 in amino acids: CASRQGNTQYF. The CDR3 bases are TGTGCCAGCAGACAAGGGAATACGCAGTATTTT.